This entry features one T cell receptor (beta chain) sequence. Its antigen is not known. Trimming shortened V by 5 bases and J by 9 bases, and 23 bases separated the two germline ends. Germline values: CDR1 SGHTA, CDR2 FQGNSA. This CDR3 is built from 16 residues. This sample is part of a study of spatial heterogeneity in lung cancer. Regarding the study as a whole: At resection, ubiquitous expanded tumor TCRs appeared in blood more than at follow-up.

TCRdb recomputed calls from the 5' RACE reads with MiXCR, one row per CDR3 protein. The top ten clones hold under 30% of a sample with tens of thousands of distinct CDR3 sequences, roughly 7.4% of them seen once. Time point indicated: sample taken at primary tumor resection. V gene TRBV7-2 combines with J gene TRBJ2-1; possibly TRBD2 for D (5 bases). Sequenced material: PBMCs, taken at surgery. This clonotype was sampled from a male donor with early-stage non-small cell lung cancer. The DNA for the CDR3 is TGTGCCAGCAGCCCTCCTCGGGTCGACTACGGGGTTGAGCAGTTCTTC. This codes for CASSPPRVDYGVEQFF.